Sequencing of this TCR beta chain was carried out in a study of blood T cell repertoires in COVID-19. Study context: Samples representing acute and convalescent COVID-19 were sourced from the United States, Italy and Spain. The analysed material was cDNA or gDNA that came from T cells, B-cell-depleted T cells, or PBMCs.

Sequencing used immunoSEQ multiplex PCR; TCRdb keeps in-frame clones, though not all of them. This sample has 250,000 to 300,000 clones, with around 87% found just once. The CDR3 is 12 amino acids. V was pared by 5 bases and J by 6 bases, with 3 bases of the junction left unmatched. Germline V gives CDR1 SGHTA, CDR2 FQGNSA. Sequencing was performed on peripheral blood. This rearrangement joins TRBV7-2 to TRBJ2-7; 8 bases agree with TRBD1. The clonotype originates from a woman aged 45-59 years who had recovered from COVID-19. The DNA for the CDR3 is TGTGCCAGCAGCCACACAGGGGGCGAGCAGTACTTC. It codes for CASSHTGGEQYF.